The entry below describes one T cell receptor (beta chain). This clone was counted between two and nine times. It has no known antigen specificity. The junction differs from germline at one of its ends, possibly a read error. Participants in the prospective study were enrolled through a virtual design, were aged 18 to 89 years, and lived in under 25 United States geographic areas. In the prospective study, participants were assigned to cohorts based on the clinical history participants reported in a screening survey and a study questionnaire. ImmuneRACE Cohort 3 recovered participants were defined by two consecutive negative NP/OP PCR tests, healthcare professional clearance, or symptom resolution. Each participant in the prospective study had whole blood, serum and a nasopharyngeal or oropharyngeal swab collected by mobile phlebotomists. Participants in the prospective study had the option to provide additional blood draws and questionnaires over a roughly 2-month period. Before DNA extraction, blood samples from the prospective study were shipped at room temperature or frozen.

The germline V gene gives CDR1 as SGHRS and CDR2 as YFSETQ. The CDR3 spans 13 residues, from the cysteine through the phenylalanine. Solely the CDR3 DNA is kept, with 39 bases framed from the first base. These data come from a study of blood T cell repertoires in COVID-19 (TCRdb year 2020). Looking at the study overall: Collaborator samples came from the United States, Italy and Spain and covered acute and convalescent phases of COVID-19. The repertoires were released in a freely available public database meant as a resource for research on the immune response to SARS-CoV-2. HLA class I and class II types, where available, came from metadata supplied by the sample provider rather than from assay-based typing. Sample metadata almost always included a de-identified subject ID, COVID-19 status, age in years and sex. The samples were drawn from the first 160 participants of the ongoing ImmuneRACE study and from under 1,500 subjects provided by 6 global collaborators. The prospective study material was composed of cDNA or gDNA derived from T cells, B-cell-depleted T cells, or PBMCs. Subjects who had been exposed to COVID-19, were actively infected with it, or had recovered from it provided the deeply sampled blood TCRbeta repertoires that made up the dataset. Overall study outcomes, separate from this receptor: How much clinical and demographic metadata was included differed by source and by participant, and the metadata was provided uncurated.

TCRbeta CDR3 regions were amplified from genomic DNA by means of the immunoSEQ Assay, a bias-controlled multiplex PCR. On the study's bioinformatics: The number of nucleated cells in each sample was estimated by amplification of reference gene primers within the assay. Sequence reads were collapsed and filtered to measure the absolute abundance of every unique TCRbeta CDR3 rearrangement. For each sample, productive Simpson clonality was calculated by taking the square root of Simpson's diversity index across productive rearrangements. TCRdb's version of the immuneACCESS table is confined to in-frame rearrangements and falls short of the full clone set. An unresolved V gene accounts for under half of the shortfall where checked; the remainder is of unknown origin. V and J calls plus clone size are reproduced from that table; the DNA served to infer D and trimming. This sample holds over 200,000 clones; roughly 80% were observed only once. Approximately 1.8% of the sample is held by the ten biggest clonotypes.

Here the chain combines TRBV5-1 and TRBJ2-5, with 7 junctional bases fitting TRBD1. Sequenced input: PBMCs or T cells enriched from blood (not recorded which). This TCR was sampled from a man aged 55-75 years who had recovered from COVID-19. The DNA sequence is TGCGCCAGCGGCACAGGGGACCAACAGACCCAGTACTTC. The resulting protein is CASGTGDQQTQYF.